This TCR beta chain was identified in a study of T cell changes during pregnancy in multiple sclerosis (dated by TCRdb to about 2019). In terms of the full investigation: The study examined how the T cell repertoire changed over the course of pregnancy in women with multiple sclerosis.

The CDR3 measures 16 amino acids from cysteine to phenylalanine. Of all the DNA, just the CDR3 is kept, 48 bases in frame from base 1. Trimming at the junction amounts to 0 bases on V and 5 bases on J, and the germline ends lie 14 bases apart. The library was produced with the immunoSEQ multiplex PCR assay. Entries here come from immuneACCESS through TCRdb and include only in-frame sequences with V and J called. Some clones fail to appear in such tables; in the studies checked, an unresolved V gene covers under half of the shortfall, and the cause of the remainder is unknown. The sample contains some 85,000 clones, around 94% of them found a single time. Jointly, the top ten make up more than 0.8% of the sample. Worth noting for this clone: Which antigen it targets is not known. No base qualities exist here, and no much larger clone lies one base off it.

This receptor was obtained from a female donor with multiple sclerosis, enrolled in a pregnancy study. Sequences were derived from peripheral blood, sampled in the third trimester of pregnancy. The receptor chain draws on TRBV23-1 and TRBJ1-5; TRBD1 is a weak D gene call, 5 bases matching. TRBV23-1 is annotated as an ORF whose role is uncertain. The DNA reads TGCGCCAGCAGTCAATCGGTTCGGGGGGGTGATCAGCCCCAGCATTTT. Protein translation: CASSQSVRGGDQPQHF.